Listed below are T cell receptor beta chains from one sample, sequenced in a study of T cell responses to AZD1222 COVID-19 vaccine. Only in-frame clones appear in the TCRdb table, and some are missing; sequencing was by immunoSEQ multiplex PCR. The sample lists approximately 190,000 clones, approximately 90% occurring once. The specimen comprised peripheral blood, sampled on day 0 of AZD1222 vaccination. These receptors came from an adult in good health. Both conserved end residues are part of each CDR3. A D gene is named only where the DNA matches it firmly. Clone size, where shown, is once, few, many, or a class for clones that have expanded.

size,J,D,V,DNA,CDR3
few,TRBJ1-6,.,TRBV14,TGTGCCAGCAGCCAAGATGAGAGGTTGTATTCACCCCTCCACTTT,CASSQDERLYSPLHF
.,TRBJ2-7,TRBD1,TRBV28,TGTGCCAGCACTCCCGGGACAGGGGGCTACGAGCAGTACTTC,CASTPGTGGYEQYF
.,TRBJ1-5,TRBD1,TRBV19,TGTGCCAGTAGTTCGGACAGGGATCAGCCCCAGCATTTT,CASSSDRDQPQHF
.,TRBJ1-6,.,TRBV15,TGTGCCACCGGGCCAAATAATTCACCCCTCCACTTT,CATGPNNSPLHF
.,TRBJ2-1,TRBD1,TRBV27,TGTGCCAGCAGTGGCTTTTACAGGGGGCACGATGAGCAGTTCTTC,CASSGFYRGHDEQFF
.,TRBJ2-1,.,TRBV19,TGTGCCAGTAGTATCACCAAGAGGAACAATGAGCAGTTCTTC,CASSITKRNNEQFF
.,TRBJ2-7,.,TRBV7-2,TGTGCCAGCAGCTTAGAGGAGGGGCGCTACTCCTACGAGCAGTACTTC,CASSLEEGRYSYEQYF
.,TRBJ1-5,.,TRBV9,TGTGCCAGCAGCGTAGCTCAGGAAGGGCAGCCCCAGCATTTT,CASSVAQEGQPQHF
.,TRBJ1-1,TRBD1,TRBV15,TGTGCCACCAGCAGAGAGGGGCCAGGGGGCGAGACTGAAGCTTTCTTT,CATSREGPGGETEAFF
.,TRBJ1-4,.,TRBV19,TGTGCCAGTACCGACCAAGGCGGGGGACCTAATGAAAAACTGTTTTTT,CASTDQGGGPNEKLFF
.,TRBJ1-2,TRBD1,TRBV5-4,TGTGCCAGCAGGCCGGGACAGGGGGCGCTTAACTATGGCTACACCTTC,CASRPGQGALNYGYTF
.,TRBJ2-7,TRBD1,TRBV7-6,TGTGCCAGCAGCTTAGGTCGGGACAGGGGATACGAGCAGTACTTC,CASSLGRDRGYEQYF
.,TRBJ2-3,.,TRBV3-1/TRBV3-2,TGTGCCAGCCGGTATGGGACGGGAGCGACAGATACGCAGTATTTT,CASRYGTGATDTQYF
.,TRBJ2-7,TRBD1,TRBV14,TGTGCCAGCAGCCCCCCGGGACAGTTTCTTTCCTACGAGCAGTACTTC,CASSPPGQFLSYEQYF
.,TRBJ2-3,.,TRBV15,TGTGCCACCAGCAGAGAGGTATTAATAACAGATACGCAGTATTTT,CATSREVLITDTQYF
.,TRBJ2-5,.,TRBV28,TGTGCCAGCAGTCAAGACAGCTACCAAGAGACCCAGTACTTC,CASSQDSYQETQYF
.,TRBJ1-2,TRBD1,TRBV2,TGTGCCAGCAGTGCGCGACAGGGTTACTATGGCTACACCTTC,CASSARQGYYGYTF
.,TRBJ2-7,.,TRBV27,TGTGCCAGCAGAATAAACCAGTGGGGCGAGCAGTACTTC,CASRINQWGEQYF
.,TRBJ2-7,TRBD2,TRBV10-2,TGCGCCAGCAGTGAGCAAGAATGGGACTATTCCTACGAGCAGTACTTC,CASSEQEWDYSYEQYF
.,TRBJ1-2,.,TRBV15,TGTGCCACCAGCAGAGCTCCAACCGGTAACTATGGCTACACCTTC,CATSRAPTGNYGYTF
.,TRBJ1-1,TRBD1,TRBV10-3,TGTGCCATCAGTGGTAAACAGGGGGCCATATCCACTGAAGCTTTCTTT,CAISGKQGAISTEAFF
few,TRBJ2-7,TRBD2,TRBV28,TGTGCCAGCAGCTTAGGGGTGGATCGTCCTAGCGGGAGACAGCAGTACTTC,CASSLGVDRPSGRQQYF
.,TRBJ1-2,.,TRBV19,TGTGCCAGTAGTGACGGACAGATGATTAACTATGGCTACACCTTC,CASSDGQMINYGYTF
.,TRBJ1-1,TRBD1,TRBV5-4,TGTGCCAGCAGCTTAACACCGGGACAGGGGGTTACTGAAGCTTTCTTT,CASSLTPGQGVTEAFF
.,TRBJ2-2,.,TRBV6-1,TGTGCCAGCAGATCCTCAGGAGACACCGGGGAGCTGTTTTTT,CASRSSGDTGELFF
.,TRBJ1-2,TRBD1,TRBV2,TGTGCCAGCAGTGAACTACGGGCGGGACAGGCCTCTTACACCTTC,CASSELRAGQASYTF
once,TRBJ2-4,.,TRBV6-1,TGTGCCAGCAGTGAAGCTGTGTGGGCCAAAAACATTCAGTACTTC,CASSEAVWAKNIQYF
once,TRBJ1-1,.,TRBV29-1,TGCAGCGTTGAAGGTTCCAGGCTGGCTTTCTTT,CSVEGSRLAFF
.,TRBJ2-6,.,TRBV2,TGTGCCAGCAGAACAGGGGAGGTTGGGGCCAACGTCCTGACTTTC,CASRTGEVGANVLTF
once,TRBJ2-7,TRBD2,TRBV5-6,TGTGCCAGCAGCGCGGGAGTCGCCTACGAGCAGTACTTC,CASSAGVAYEQYF
.,TRBJ2-3,.,TRBV19,TGTGCCAGTAAGGGGGTAGCCCACACAGATACGCAGTATTTT,CASKGVAHTDTQYF
once,TRBJ2-3,TRBD2,TRBV19,TGTGCCAGTAGCCCCGGACTAGCCGCTATCACAGATACGCAGTATTTT,CASSPGLAAITDTQYF
.,TRBJ1-3,.,TRBV21-1,TGTGCCAGCAGCAAAGAAACAGGGGCCCCAGACAGCTCTGGAAACACCATATATTTT,CASSKETGAPDSSGNTIYF
.,TRBJ1-1,.,TRBV5-1,TGCGCCAGCAGCCAAATATTTCGGGGGGACGGGGAAGCTTTCTTT,CASSQIFRGDGEAFF
.,TRBJ1-1,.,TRBV11-1,TGTGCCAGCAGCAGGGACACGGTTCTTATGAACACTGAAGCTTTCTTT,CASSRDTVLMNTEAFF
.,TRBJ2-7,.,TRBV29-1,TGCAGCGTTGACCCAGGAGGTATTGGCGAGCAGTACTTC,CSVDPGGIGEQYF
.,TRBJ2-2,.,TRBV7-9,TGTGCCAGCAGCTTAGGAGGGTCCGGGGAGCTGTTTTTT,CASSLGGSGELFF
.,TRBJ2-7,TRBD1,TRBV6-1,TGTGCCAGCAGTCACAGGACAGGCCCAAACTACGAGCAGTACTTC,CASSHRTGPNYEQYF
.,TRBJ2-7,.,TRBV27,TGTGCCAGCAGTCCCCCGGGATTAGCTACTACCTACGAGCAGTACTTC,CASSPPGLATTYEQYF
.,TRBJ1-5,TRBD1,TRBV27,TGTGCCAGCAGTCCTAGCAGACAGGGCTGGAATCAGCCCCAGCATTTT,CASSPSRQGWNQPQHF
.,TRBJ1-2,.,TRBV10-1,TGCGCCAACTCCCCAGGCAGAGCTAACTATGGCTACACCTTC,CANSPGRANYGYTF
.,TRBJ2-7,TRBD2,TRBV20-1,TGCAGTGCTAGTTCTCTAGCGGGTTACGAGCAGTACTTC,CSASSLAGYEQYF
once,TRBJ1-2,.,TRBV11-2,TGTGCCAGCAGCTTAGTAGGGGTCGGAGGCTACACCTTC,CASSLVGVGGYTF
.,TRBJ2-7,TRBD1,TRBV13,TGTGCCAGCAGCTTAGAGGGACAGGGGGCGCCTCAGCAGTACTTC,CASSLEGQGAPQQYF
.,TRBJ1-1,.,TRBV27,TGTGCCAGCAGTTTATCGGCAGGGGCAAATGAAGCTTTCTTT,CASSLSAGANEAFF
once,TRBJ1-2,TRBD1,TRBV6-1,TGTGCCAGCAGTGAATACCGGGACAGGGCCACGGGTGGCTACACCTTC,CASSEYRDRATGGYTF
.,TRBJ1-1,TRBD1,TRBV6-5,TGTGCCAGCGCCCGGACAGGTGAAGCTTTCTTT,CASARTGEAFF
.,TRBJ2-7,TRBD1,TRBV19,TGTGCCAGTAGCCCCGGGACAGGGTCCTACGAGCAGTACTTC,CASSPGTGSYEQYF
.,TRBJ1-2,TRBD1,TRBV3-1/TRBV3-2,TGTGCCAGCAGCCAAACGGACAGGGGCTATGGCTACACCTTC,CASSQTDRGYGYTF
.,TRBJ2-1,.,TRBV27,TGTGCCAGCAGTTTAGCATTGTCCAATGAGCAGTTCTTC,CASSLALSNEQFF
.,TRBJ1-2,.,TRBV29-1,TGCAGCGTTGAGTGGATGGCTAACTATGGCTACACCTTC,CSVEWMANYGYTF
.,TRBJ2-1,TRBD2,TRBV6-2/TRBV6-3,TGTGCCAGCAGTTATGGACTAGAGCAGTACAATGAGCAGTTCTTC,CASSYGLEQYNEQFF
.,TRBJ2-1,.,TRBV12-3/TRBV12-4,TGTGCCAGCAGTTTTGGGGTCTACAATGAGCAGTTCTTC,CASSFGVYNEQFF
.,TRBJ2-1,.,TRBV14,TGTGCCAGCAGCCAAGATTTCAGGGGGGGCTACAATGAGCAGTTCTTC,CASSQDFRGGYNEQFF
once,TRBJ1-1,.,TRBV5-4,TGTGCCAGCAGCTCACAGGGACGAGGGAACACTGAAGCTTTCTTT,CASSSQGRGNTEAFF
.,TRBJ2-2,.,TRBV6-5,TGTGCCAGCAGACAGGGGAACACCGGGGAGCTGTTTTTT,CASRQGNTGELFF
.,TRBJ1-3,.,TRBV6-1,TGTGCCAGCAGTGCGGTTGACCGAATCTCTGGAAACACCATATATTTT,CASSAVDRISGNTIYF
.,TRBJ1-5,.,TRBV28,TGTGCCAGCAGTTTTGCGGGGGGCAATCAGCCCCAGCATTTT,CASSFAGGNQPQHF
.,TRBJ2-7,TRBD2,TRBV27,TGTGCCAGCAGAAAGGGACTAGTTGTCCACGAGCAGTACTTC,CASRKGLVVHEQYF